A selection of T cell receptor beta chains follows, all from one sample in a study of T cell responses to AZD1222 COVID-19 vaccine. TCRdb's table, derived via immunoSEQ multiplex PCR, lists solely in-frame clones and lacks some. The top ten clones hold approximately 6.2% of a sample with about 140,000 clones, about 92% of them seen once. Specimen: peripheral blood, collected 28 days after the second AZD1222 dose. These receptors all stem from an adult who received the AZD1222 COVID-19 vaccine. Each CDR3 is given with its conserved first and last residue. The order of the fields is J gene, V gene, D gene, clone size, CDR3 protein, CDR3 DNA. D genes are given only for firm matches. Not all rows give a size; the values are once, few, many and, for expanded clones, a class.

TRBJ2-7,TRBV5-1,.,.,CASRPGQGPEQYF,TGCGCCAGCAGACCCGGGCAGGGACCCGAGCAGTACTTC
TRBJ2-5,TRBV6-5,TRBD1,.,CASSLTGGEIETQYF,TGTGCCAGCAGCCTGACAGGGGGCGAGATAGAGACCCAGTACTTC
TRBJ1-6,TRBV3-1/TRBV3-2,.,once,CASSQESGRGGSPLHF,TGTGCCAGCAGCCAAGAGTCGGGCAGGGGAGGATCACCCCTCCACTTT
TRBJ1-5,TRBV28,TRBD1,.,CASRYPGQVINQPQHF,TGTGCCAGCAGATACCCGGGACAGGTCATCAATCAGCCCCAGCATTTT
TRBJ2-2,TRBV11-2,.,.,CASIPGVTGELFF,TGTGCCAGCATACCAGGGGTCACCGGGGAGCTGTTTTTT
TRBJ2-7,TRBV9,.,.,CASSVAAGTILYEQYF,TGTGCCAGCAGCGTAGCCGCGGGGACGATCCTGTACGAGCAGTACTTC
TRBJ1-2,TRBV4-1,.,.,CASSQVGQQYYGYTF,TGCGCCAGCAGCCAAGTAGGCCAGCAATACTATGGCTACACCTTC
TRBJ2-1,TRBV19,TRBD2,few,CASKAGTSGSSYNEQFF,TGTGCCAGCAAGGCGGGGACTAGCGGGAGCTCCTACAATGAGCAGTTCTTC
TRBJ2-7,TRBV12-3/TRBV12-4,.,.,CASSSRGPYEQYF,TGTGCCAGCAGTTCCAGGGGACCCTACGAGCAGTACTTC
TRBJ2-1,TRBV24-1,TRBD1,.,CATSDPADRGGNEQFF,TGTGCCACCAGTGACCCAGCCGACAGGGGGGGCAATGAGCAGTTCTTC
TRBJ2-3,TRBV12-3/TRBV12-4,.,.,CASSWGLADTQYF,TGTGCCAGCAGTTGGGGGCTCGCAGATACGCAGTATTTT
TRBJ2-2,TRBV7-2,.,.,CASSSPKNTGELFF,TGTGCCAGCAGCTCCCCAAAGAACACCGGGGAGCTGTTTTTT
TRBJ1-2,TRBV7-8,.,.,CASSLSDGANYGYTF,TGTGCCAGCAGCTTATCCGACGGAGCTAACTATGGCTACACCTTC
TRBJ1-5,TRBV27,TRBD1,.,CASSLSSTGGGQPQHF,TGTGCCAGCAGTTTATCTTCGACAGGGGGCGGGCAGCCCCAGCATTTT
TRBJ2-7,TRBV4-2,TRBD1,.,CASSQDRDRVSEQYF,TGTGCCAGCAGCCAAGATAGGGACAGGGTGAGCGAGCAGTACTTC
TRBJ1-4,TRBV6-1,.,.,CASSVPPGAESEKLFF,TGTGCCAGCAGTGTCCCTCCGGGGGCCGAATCTGAAAAACTGTTTTTT
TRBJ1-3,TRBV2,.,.,CASSPRGMKSGNTIYF,TGTGCCAGCAGCCCCAGGGGAATGAAGTCTGGAAACACCATATATTTT
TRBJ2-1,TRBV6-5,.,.,CASSYSLASVYNEQFF,TGTGCCAGCAGTTACTCGCTAGCTTCGGTCTACAATGAGCAGTTCTTC
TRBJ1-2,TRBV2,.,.,CASSVGGANYGYTF,TGTGCCAGCAGTGTCGGGGGGGCTAACTATGGCTACACCTTC
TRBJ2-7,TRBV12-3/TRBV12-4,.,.,CASSLDYEQYF,TGTGCCAGCAGTTTAGACTACGAGCAGTACTTC
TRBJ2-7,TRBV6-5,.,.,CASRDLRTYEQYF,TGTGCCAGCAGAGACCTCCGGACCTACGAGCAGTACTTC
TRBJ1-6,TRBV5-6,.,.,CASSLGFGWGSPYNSPLHF,TGTGCCAGCAGCTTGGGGTTTGGGTGGGGATCCCCCTATAATTCACCCCTCCACTTT
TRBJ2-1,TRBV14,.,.,CASSPLGGVDNEQFF,TGTGCCAGCAGCCCCTTAGGGGGGGTAGACAATGAGCAGTTCTTC
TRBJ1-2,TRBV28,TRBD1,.,CASRLQGGYGYTF,TGTGCCAGCAGGCTACAGGGGGGGTATGGCTACACCTTC
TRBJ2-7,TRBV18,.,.,CASSPGPQAYEQYF,TGTGCCAGCTCACCGGGACCCCAAGCCTACGAGCAGTACTTC
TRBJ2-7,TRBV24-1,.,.,CATRDGSSFEQYF,TGTGCCACCCGGGACGGATCCTCTTTCGAGCAGTACTTC
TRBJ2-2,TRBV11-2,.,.,CASSLAGLGGELFF,TGTGCCAGCAGCTTAGCCGGTTTAGGCGGGGAGCTGTTTTTT
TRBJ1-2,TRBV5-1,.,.,CASSLQGGDGYTF,TGCGCCAGCAGCTTACAGGGAGGTGATGGCTACACCTTC
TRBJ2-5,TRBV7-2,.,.,CASSYRAGTQQETQYF,TGTGCCAGCAGCTATAGGGCGGGGACCCAGCAAGAGACCCAGTACTTC
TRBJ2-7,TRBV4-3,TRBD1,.,CASSREDRGGDEQYF,TGCGCCAGCAGCCGGGAGGACAGGGGGGGGGACGAGCAGTACTTC
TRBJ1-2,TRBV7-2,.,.,CASSRPPAGYTF,TGTGCCAGCTCTAGGCCGCCCGCTGGCTACACCTTC
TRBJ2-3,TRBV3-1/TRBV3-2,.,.,CASSQDGHWTPWEAQYF,TGTGCCAGCAGCCAAGATGGGCATTGGACCCCATGGGAAGCGCAGTATTTT
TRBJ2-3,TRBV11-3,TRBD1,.,CASSERQGATDTQYF,TGTGCCAGCAGCGAGAGACAGGGGGCAACAGATACGCAGTATTTT
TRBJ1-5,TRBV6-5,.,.,CASSPSGSNQPQHF,TGTGCCAGCAGTCCAAGCGGGAGCAATCAGCCCCAGCATTTT
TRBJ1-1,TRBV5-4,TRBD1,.,CASSFSGQGNTEAFF,TGTGCCAGCAGCTTTTCGGGACAGGGGAACACTGAAGCTTTCTTT
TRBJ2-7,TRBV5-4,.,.,CASSLDGAYEQYF,TGTGCCAGCAGCTTGGACGGCGCCTACGAGCAGTACTTC
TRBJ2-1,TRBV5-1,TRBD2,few,CASSLMLAGGVYNEQFF,TGCGCCAGCAGCTTGATGCTAGCGGGGGGGGTCTACAATGAGCAGTTCTTC
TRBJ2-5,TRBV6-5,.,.,CASSPGGSRGTQYF,TGTGCCAGCAGTCCCGGGGGTAGTCGGGGGACCCAGTACTTC
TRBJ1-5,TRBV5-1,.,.,CASSPVGGQPQHF,TGCGCCAGCAGCCCCGTCGGGGGTCAGCCCCAGCATTTT
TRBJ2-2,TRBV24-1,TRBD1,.,CATSDFTRGLLSNTGELFF,TGTGCCACCAGTGATTTTACCAGGGGGCTCCTTTCGAACACCGGGGAGCTGTTTTTT
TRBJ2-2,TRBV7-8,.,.,CASSLMGGNTGELFF,TGTGCCAGCAGCCTCATGGGTGGGAACACCGGGGAGCTGTTTTTT
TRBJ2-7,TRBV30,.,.,CAWSMGYSIQYF,TGTGCCTGGAGTATGGGATACAGTATACAGTACTTC
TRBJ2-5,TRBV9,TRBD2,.,CASSVGVSGQETQYF,TGTGCCAGCAGCGTAGGGGTTAGCGGGCAAGAGACCCAGTACTTC
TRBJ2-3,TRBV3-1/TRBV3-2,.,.,CASSHRGTDTQYF,TGTGCCAGCAGCCACCGGGGGACAGATACGCAGTATTTT
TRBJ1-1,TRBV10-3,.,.,CAISATAIEAFF,TGTGCCATCAGTGCGACAGCGATCGAAGCTTTCTTT
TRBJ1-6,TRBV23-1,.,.,CASSRDGHNSPLHF,TGCGCCAGCAGTCGGGACGGTCATAATTCACCCCTCCACTTT
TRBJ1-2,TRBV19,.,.,CASSPSTGNYGYTF,TGTGCCAGTAGTCCTTCGACAGGCAACTATGGCTACACCTTC
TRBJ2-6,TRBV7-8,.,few,CASSSTRFSGANVLTF,TGTGCCAGCAGTTCTACTCGTTTCTCTGGGGCCAACGTCCTGACTTTC
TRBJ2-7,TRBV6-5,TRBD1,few,CASSYSGDRAYEQYF,TGTGCCAGCAGTTACTCGGGGGACAGGGCGTACGAGCAGTACTTC
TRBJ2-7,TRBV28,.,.,CASSLPGQAPSYEQYF,TGTGCCAGCAGTTTACCCGGCCAGGCGCCCTCCTACGAGCAGTACTTC
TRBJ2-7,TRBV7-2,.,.,CASSLGQHNYEQYF,TGTGCCAGCAGCTTAGGACAGCACAACTACGAGCAGTACTTC
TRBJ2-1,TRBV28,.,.,CASINQYSNEQFF,TGTGCCAGCATTAATCAGTATTCCAATGAGCAGTTCTTC
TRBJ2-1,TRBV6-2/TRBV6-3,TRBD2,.,CASSYRPLGSGTYNEQFF,TGTGCCAGCAGTTACCGTCCTTTGGGTAGCGGGACCTACAATGAGCAGTTCTTC